This TCR beta chain emerged from a study of T cells in Graves' hyperthyroidism and ophthalmopathy. Overall study results and limits: Also found in blood were most expanded thyroid clonotypes above 0.001.

TCR beta CDR3 regions were amplified from RNA transcripts. HTBI primers were employed in a first-round RT-PCR of the TCR CDR3. In TCRdb, the multiplex PCR reads were re-called with MiXCR into one record per CDR3 protein. Of about 270,000 distinct CDR3 sequences in the sample, less than 30% were seen once. The diagnostic basis comprised clinical symptoms, serum thyroxine and TRAb, thyroid ultrasound and orbital computed tomography. Progressors' blood was drawn at hyperthyroidism diagnosis, before ophthalmopathy symptoms. The CDR3 is 18 residues long. Germline CDR1 KGHSH, CDR2 LQKENI. This clonotype appeared many times. The antigen remains unidentified. Sequence at one end of the junction differs from germline and may be a read error.

This sequence joins TRBV18 and TRBJ2-2, with D maybe TRBD2 (5 bases). This clonotype originated in a man in his forties or fifties with Graves' hyperthyroidism that later progressed to Graves' ophthalmopathy. What was sequenced was blood. The CDR3 sequence is CASSPPPEGRRGTGELFF. CDR3 bases: TGTGCCAGCTCGCCACCACCCGAGGGCCGTCGGGGCACCGGGGAGCTGTTTTTT.